This T cell receptor beta chain was found in a study of neurological immune-mediated disorders. Study-level points and caveats: Falling below healthy controls, multiple sclerosis showed the least TCR clonal expansion, while HTLV-1-associated myelopathy showed the most.

In its sample, this clonotype was seen many times. Its antigen is undetermined. TCRdb reprocessed the 5' RACE reads with MiXCR, giving one entry per CDR3 protein. The table records 49,000 or so distinct CDR3 sequences, less than 5% of them present only once. This CDR3 contains 15 residues. Trimming took 6 bases from V and 0 from J, leaving 12 bases between them. Germline CDR1 reads MDHEN; CDR2 reads SYDVKM. The chain carries TRBV28 and TRBJ1-5; D is unclear. Sequenced: PBMCs. The receptor's source is a woman aged 55 to 70 with multiple sclerosis. The CDR3 DNA is TGTGCCAGCAGATCGACGGGAGATAGCAATCAGCCCCAGCATTTT. It codes for CASRSTGDSNQPQHF.